This T cell receptor (beta chain) was identified in a study of T cell responses to AZD1222 COVID-19 vaccine. The CDR3 sequence is 14 residues long. Germline V gene data show CDR1 as SGHTA and CDR2 as FQGNSA. Trimming removed 5 bases at V and 1 base at J, with 11 bases between. This table comes from immunoSEQ multiplex PCR, and its TCRdb copy is limited to in-frame clones, with some not included. This table holds approximately 160,000 clones, around 88% found once. This clone appeared a single time. This clonotype originated in an adult in good health. This material consisted of peripheral blood, taken on day 0 of MenACWY control vaccination. The V and J genes are TRBV7-2 and TRBJ1-2; D gene uncertain. The CDR3, as DNA: TGTGCCAGCAGCCCCCCCAGGCTTAACTATGGCTACACCTTC. This codes for CASSPPRLNYGYTF.